The following is a TCR beta chain sequence with its context. Its matching antigen is unknown. The data are from a study of blood T cells in healthy people across ages. Study-wide results and caveats: Researchers said unsorted PBMCs prevented a conclusive naive versus antigen-experienced comparison. The fall in TCR beta diversity per million T cells was roughly linear with age.

V lost 3 bases and J lost 5; bases outside the gene matches: 10. Germline V gene lookup returns CDR1 SGHDT and CDR2 YYEEEE. The CDR3 consists of 16 residues. Alongside a J-beta primer mix, a sample-barcoded 5' primer served in a second PCR lasting about 6 to 12 cycles. Researchers report that a template-switch adaptor with 12 random nucleotides tagged each cDNA molecule. TCRdb fed the 5' RACE reads into MiXCR, producing one record per CDR3 protein. This sample has approximately 1,000,000 distinct CDR3 sequences, with 40% to 55% found just once. The sample taken for sequencing was blood. The clonotype comes from a woman aged 55-75 years in good health. The chain carries TRBV5-6 and TRBJ2-7; 11 bases agree with TRBD2. The CDR3 bases are TGTGCCAGCAGCTCTAACCTAGCGGGAGGCCTAGACGAGCAGTACTTC. It codes for CASSSNLAGGLDEQYF.